A single sample is the source of the 30 T cell receptor beta chains below, sequenced in a study of shared clonotypes between healthy human individuals. Here immunoSEQ multiplex PCR was the method, and the copy in TCRdb shows in-frame clones only, minus some. Found here are 550,000 to 800,000 clones, roughly 87% of them singletons; the top ten hold less than 40%. Sequencing was carried out using memory CD8+ T cells from PBMCs. The subset is: CD45RO+ cells pooled with CCR7-negative TemRA cells. Receptor source: a man aged 18 to 30 in good health. Some clones in this sample may be carry-over from other donors' samples.

This chain connects TRBV7-5 to TRBJ2-7; TRBD1 reflects the table's D call only, with no check against the DNA. TRBV7-5 constitutes a pseudogene. The CDR3 contains 14 residues. The CDR3 DNA follows: TGTGTCAGAAGTCTCAGGCAGGGTAGGGACGAGCAGTACTTC. Translation gives CVRSLRQGRDEQYF.

The chain combines TRBV7-9 with TRBJ2-7; D may be TRBD1 (6 bases). The V end lost 5 bases, the J end lost 4 bases, and 24 bases lay between the germline ends. The CDR3 has 17 residues. Germline CDR1 and CDR2: SEHNR and FQNEAQ (reference sequence). CDR3 coding DNA: TGTGCCAGCAGCACTGCTAAAGGACAGTGGGGCGGGTACGAGCAGTACTTC. Its protein product is CASSTAKGQWGGYEQYF.

V usage is TRBV11-2 and J usage is TRBJ2-1, with TRBD1 matching over 10 bases. CDR1 and CDR2 from the germline V gene are SGHAT and FQNNGV. This CDR3 is 16 amino acids long. V shed 3 bases, J shed 6 bases, and the junction held 8 bases outside the gene matches. CDR3 residues: CASSLGRDRGFNEQFF. CDR3 sequence (DNA): TGTGCCAGCAGCTTGGGGAGGGACAGGGGCTTCAATGAGCAGTTCTTC.

The V and J genes are TRBV9 and TRBJ1-1; TRBD1 is a possible D gene (5 bases). Trimming cost V 0 bases and J 4 bases, with 10 bases left between them. Per the germline V gene, CDR1 is SGDLS and CDR2 is YYNGEE. The CDR3 extends over 14 amino acids. CDR3 protein: CASSVEGRITEAFF. CDR3 DNA: TGTGCCAGCAGCGTAGAGGGACGGATCACTGAAGCTTTCTTT.

V gene TRBV9 combines with J gene TRBJ2-7; D uncertain. This CDR3 is 13 amino acids long. The germline gives CDR1 SGDLS, CDR2 YYNGEE. Trimming pared 3 bases from V and 5 bases from J, leaving 12 bases between. CDR3 bases: TGTGCCAGCAGCGCCCTACTTAGAGACGAGCAGTACTTC. Its translation: CASSALLRDEQYF. Full variable domain (missing parts from reference TRBV9 and TRBJ2-7): DSGVTQTPKHLITATGQRVTLRCSPRSGDLSVYWYQQSLDQGLQFLIQYYNGEERAKGNILERFSAQQFPDLHSELNLSSLELGDSALYFCASSALLRDEQYFGPGTRLTVT.

This chain uses TRBV27 with TRBJ2-1, with TRBD2 identical over 11 bases. The germline gives CDR1 MNHEY, CDR2 SMNVEV (reference sequence). There are 15 residues in the CDR3. The junction had 12 bases not matched to a gene; V was cut back by 8 bases and J by 9 bases. CDR3 in amino acids: CASYYLAGGPGEQFF. For the CDR3, the DNA is TGTGCCAGCTATTATTTAGCGGGAGGGCCGGGTGAGCAGTTCTTC.

V gene TRBV6-4 combines with J gene TRBJ1-1; D unclear. Trimming left V 0 bases short and J 9 bases short, with 17 bases between. The CDR3 extends over 15 amino acids. In germline, CDR1 is MRHNA, CDR2 SNTAGT. CDR3 amino acids: CASSDSSGDDAKAFF. CDR3 sequence (DNA): TGTGCCAGCAGTGACTCGTCGGGTGATGATGCGAAAGCTTTCTTT.

V and J are TRBV11-2 and TRBJ2-3, with 7 bases matching TRBD2. The CDR3 length is 15 residues. The V gene end was trimmed by 6 bases and the J gene end by 4 bases; junction bases not matched to a gene: 10. In germline, CDR1 is SGHAT, CDR2 FQNNGV. CDR3 residues: CASRAGLRTADTQYF. The CDR3 nucleotides read TGTGCCAGCAGGGCGGGACTAAGAACAGCAGATACGCAGTATTTT. Combining the CDR3 with reference TRBV11-2 and TRBJ2-3 gives the whole variable domain EAGVAQSPRYKIIEKRQSVAFWCNPISGHATLYWYQQILGQGPKLLIQFQNNGVVDDSQLPKDRFSAERLKGVDSTLKIQPAKLEDSAVYLCASRAGLRTADTQYFGPGTRLTVL.

CDR3: CASSRTGTGSTEAFF. DNA of the CDR3: TGTGCCAGCAGTCGGACCGGGACAGGGAGTACTGAAGCTTTCTTT. This sequence joins TRBV28 and TRBJ1-1, with 9 bases that match TRBD1. V lost 5 bases, J lost 5 bases, and 9 bases stayed unmatched. The CDR3 loop spans 15 amino acids. Germline lookup yields CDR1 MDHEN and CDR2 SYDVKM.

The rearrangement uses TRBV11-2 and TRBJ2-3; maybe TRBD2 (6 bases). With 5 bases removed from V and 5 bases from J, the gap between germline ends came to 17 bases. CDR1 is SGHAT, CDR2 FQNNGV, per germline. This CDR3 spans 15 amino acids. The chain's CDR3 is CASSASGETLDTQYF. CDR3 nucleotides: TGTGCCAGCAGCGCGTCGGGGGAGACGCTAGATACGCAGTATTTT.

The chain links TRBV11-2 to TRBJ2-3, with D hard to call. CDR1 and CDR2 (germline): SGHAT, FQNNGV. The CDR3 length is 15 residues. Trimming stripped 1 base from V and 2 bases from J, with 10 bases between. In DNA form, the CDR3 reads TGTGCCAGCAGCTTAGGTTATCGTCCCACAGATACGCAGTATTTT. Amino acid sequence: CASSLGYRPTDTQYF.

The J gene is TRBJ2-7, the V gene TRBV14; 8 positions match TRBD2. Germline trimming cut 0 bases from V and 2 bases from J; bases unmatched to any gene: 6. CDR1 and CDR2 (germline): SGHDN, FVKESK. The CDR3 runs 16 residues. CDR3 amino acids: CASSQEALAAAYEQYF. CDR3 nucleotides: TGTGCCAGCAGCCAAGAAGCACTAGCGGCAGCCTACGAGCAGTACTTC. Complete variable domain (other parts from reference TRBV14 and TRBJ2-7): EAGVTQFPSHSVIEKGQTVTLRCDPISGHDNLYWYRRVMGKEIKFLLHFVKESKQDESGMPNNRFLAERTGGTYSTLKVQPAELEDSGVYFCASSQEALAAAYEQYFGPGTRLTVT.

The V gene is TRBV28, the J gene TRBJ2-3, with D maybe TRBD2 (5 bases). CDR3 length: 17 amino acids. Trimming took off 6 bases at V and 0 bases at J, with 19 bases between the two ends. Germline V lookup: CDR1 MDHEN, CDR2 SYDVKM. The CDR3 nucleotides are TGTGCCAGCAGCTCTCTCCTAGCTTCGGAAAGCACAGATACGCAGTATTTT. This sequence encodes CASSSLLASESTDTQYF.

The V and J genes are TRBV21-1 and TRBJ1-2; the table calls TRBD1, which could not be checked here. TRBV21-1 is a recognized pseudogene. The length of the CDR3 is 16 residues. Here the CDR3 reads CASTPGPGPVWGCYTF. The CDR3 DNA follows: TGTGCCAGCACCCCAGGGCCAGGACCCGTTTGGGGATGCTACACCTTC.

The V call is TRBV27, the J call TRBJ2-3; D assignment may be TRBD1 or TRBD2 (7 bases each). Trimming cost V 5 bases and J 2 bases, with 14 bases left between them. CDR1 is MNHEY, CDR2 SMNVEV, per germline (reference sequence). The CDR3 spans 15 residues. CDR3 nucleotides: TGTGCCAGCAGTCCCACAGGGGACTACACAGATACGCAGTATTTT. Encoded protein: CASSPTGDYTDTQYF.

V usage is TRBV19 and J usage is TRBJ1-5; 7 bases agree with TRBD1. This CDR3 spans 16 amino acids. V lost 10 bases and J lost 6; bases outside the gene matches: 18. Germline assignment: CDR1 LNHDA and CDR2 SQIVND (reference sequence). The CDR3 here is CATERGGGAWGQPQHF. In DNA, the CDR3 is TGTGCCACCGAACGCGGAGGGGGCGCGTGGGGTCAGCCCCAGCATTTT.

This clone came up once. The V and J genes are TRBV5-5 and TRBJ2-1; 11 bases agree with TRBD2. The CDR3 extends over 18 amino acids. V gave up 6 bases and J gave up 2 bases; unmatched junction bases: 13. Germline CDR1 and CDR2: SGHKS and YYEKEE (reference sequence). CDR3 in DNA: TGTGCCAGCAATCAAGGAGCGCTAGCGGGAGGTCCCTACAATGAGCAGTTCTTC. Encoded protein: CASNQGALAGGPYNEQFF.

The J gene is TRBJ1-3, the V gene TRBV4-3, with no clear D. Germline V CDR1 and CDR2: LGHNA, YSLEER. V lost 0 bases to trimming and J lost 0 bases, with 9 bases between them. The CDR3 is 16 amino acids. CDR3 protein: CASSQDSTGSGNTIYF. The CDR3 bases are TGCGCCAGCAGCCAAGATAGTACCGGCTCTGGAAACACCATATATTTT.

The chain joins TRBV15 to TRBJ1-4; D gene uncertain. This CDR3 is 15 amino acids long. Germline V lookup: CDR1 LNHNV, CDR2 YYDKDF (reference sequence). The V gene lost 1 base and the J gene lost 4 bases, with 10 bases spanning the gap. CDR3 nucleotide sequence: TGTGCCACCAGCAGAGTTTTAGGCGGTAATGAAAAACTGTTTTTT. This translates into CATSRVLGGNEKLFF.

V and J are TRBV5-6 and TRBJ2-2; D unclear. Trimming shortened V by 1 base and J by 1 base, and 11 bases separated the two germline ends. The CDR3 covers 16 residues. Germline CDR1 is SGHDT and CDR2 is YYEEEE. CDR3 coding DNA: TGTGCCAGCAGCTTGTCTCGGCAGCTGAACACCGGGGAGCTGTTTTTT. This gives the protein CASSLSRQLNTGELFF.

This clone was seen more than once but under ten times. This chain connects TRBV5-4 to TRBJ2-2, with D uncertain. CDR3 length: 11 amino acids. Germline V gene sequence: CDR1 SGHNT, CDR2 YYREEE (reference sequence). Trimming cost V 6 bases and J 6 bases, with 6 bases left between them. The CDR3 coding sequence is TGTGCCAGCATGAGTGCCGGGGAGCTGTTTTTT. This gives the protein CASMSAGELFF.

The chain couples TRBV5-6 to TRBJ1-1; no clear D gene. Germline V gene sequence: CDR1 SGHDT, CDR2 YYEEEE. The V gene lost 4 bases and the J gene lost 4 bases, with 14 bases spanning the gap. CDR3 length equals 14 residues. The CDR3 bases are TGTGCCAGCAGCCCCAAGTGGGGAGCCACTGAAGCTTTCTTT. It codes for CASSPKWGATEAFF.

The V gene is TRBV5-4, the J gene TRBJ1-1, with 8 bases fitting TRBD1. The CDR3 is 16 residues long. The J segment lost 0 bases and the V segment lost 4 bases, leaving 8 bases of the junction unmatched. Per the germline V gene, CDR1 is SGHNT and CDR2 is YYREEE (reference sequence). CDR3 sequence (DNA): TGTGCCAGCAGCCCGGCATGGACAGGGATGAACACTGAAGCTTTCTTT. Translation: CASSPAWTGMNTEAFF.

V gene TRBV10-2 combines with J gene TRBJ1-2; D gene ambiguous. The V end lost 2 bases, the J end lost 5 bases, and 9 bases lay between the germline ends. The CDR3 consists of 13 residues. Germline V CDR1 and CDR2: WSHSY, SAAADI. The CDR3 here is CASSEGPPYGYTF. In DNA form, the CDR3 reads TGCGCCAGCAGTGAGGGGCCACCTTATGGCTACACCTTC.

This clone was seen ten or more times. This chain uses TRBV9 with TRBJ2-1; TRBD1 matches 7 bases. Germline trimming cut 0 bases from V and 8 bases from J; bases unmatched to any gene: 5. The CDR3 length is 14 residues. CDR1 and CDR2 from the germline V gene are SGDLS and YYNGEE. The CDR3 spells CASSVEGASDEQFF. In DNA, the CDR3 is TGTGCCAGCAGCGTAGAGGGGGCCAGCGATGAGCAGTTCTTC.

The chain employs TRBV27 and TRBJ1-5; 8 bases match TRBD1. Germline CDR1 is MNHEY and CDR2 is SMNVEV (reference sequence). CDR3 length equals 15 residues. With 5 bases clipped from V and 7 bases from J, the junction kept 10 bases outside the gene matches. This CDR3 is CASSILAGGGQPQHF. CDR3 DNA sequence: TGTGCCAGCAGTATCCTCGCAGGGGGCGGGCAGCCCCAGCATTTT.

In DNA, the CDR3 is TGTGCCAGCAGTAACCGTGCGGGAGGGCCCACAGATACGCAGTATTTT. Translation gives CASSNRAGGPTDTQYF. The chain couples TRBV2 to TRBJ2-3; 9 bases agree with TRBD2. This CDR3 is 16 amino acids long. Germline CDR1 SNHLY, CDR2 FYNNEI. V trimming: 5 bases; J trimming: 2 bases; junction bases outside the gene matches: 8. The variable domain in full, completed from reference TRBV2 and TRBJ2-3, reads EPEVTQTPSHQVTQMGQEVILRCVPISNHLYFYWYRQILGQKVEFLVSFYNNEISEKSEIFDDQFSVERPDGSNFTLKIRSTKLEDSAMYFCASSNRAGGPTDTQYFGPGTRLTVL.

This sequence joins TRBV19 and TRBJ2-2; D gene uncertain. The CDR3 consists of 17 residues. Germline assignment: CDR1 LNHDA and CDR2 SQIVND (reference sequence). The ends were cut back, 4 bases at V and 1 base at J, with 16 bases in the middle. This CDR3 reads CASSTSIEWENTGELFF. For the CDR3, the DNA is TGTGCCAGTAGTACGTCGATAGAATGGGAGAACACCGGGGAGCTGTTTTTT.

The rearrangement uses TRBV4-3 and TRBJ2-2; D is unclear. Germline CDR1 and CDR2: LGHNA and YSLEER. The ends were cut back, 0 bases at V and 8 bases at J, with 16 bases in the middle. This CDR3 contains 16 residues. The CDR3 sequence is CASSQEGSIRPGELFF. In DNA form, the CDR3 reads TGCGCCAGCAGCCAAGAAGGCAGCATAAGGCCAGGGGAGCTGTTTTTT.

The CDR3 region is CASSQVEGKTEAFF. CDR3 coding DNA: TGCGCCAGCAGCCAAGTCGAGGGGAAAACTGAAGCTTTCTTT. The gene calls are TRBV4-1 and TRBJ1-1, with a possible D match to TRBD1 (5 bases). The germline gives CDR1 MGHRA, CDR2 YSYEKL. This CDR3 contains 14 residues. Trimming took off 1 base at V and 5 bases at J, with 11 bases between the two ends.